One T cell receptor (beta chain) is described in this entry. This sample is part of a study of blood T cell repertoires in COVID-19. CDR3 length: 13 residues. CDR1 and CDR2 (germline): SGHTA, FQGNSA. With 5 bases removed from V and 3 bases from J, the gap between germline ends came to 8 bases. Some clones are missing from TCRdb's copy, which holds only in-frame ones; the method was immunoSEQ multiplex PCR. The data hold 100,000 to 150,000 clones, with roughly 72% observed a single time. V and J are TRBV7-2 and TRBJ1-5; no firm D call. This sequence originates from an elderly man with COVID-19, enrolled during active disease. The sequenced sample was peripheral blood. The CDR3 region has the DNA TGTGCCAGCAGCCCCTTTTACAATCAGCCCCAGCATTTT. Its protein product is CASSPFYNQPQHF.